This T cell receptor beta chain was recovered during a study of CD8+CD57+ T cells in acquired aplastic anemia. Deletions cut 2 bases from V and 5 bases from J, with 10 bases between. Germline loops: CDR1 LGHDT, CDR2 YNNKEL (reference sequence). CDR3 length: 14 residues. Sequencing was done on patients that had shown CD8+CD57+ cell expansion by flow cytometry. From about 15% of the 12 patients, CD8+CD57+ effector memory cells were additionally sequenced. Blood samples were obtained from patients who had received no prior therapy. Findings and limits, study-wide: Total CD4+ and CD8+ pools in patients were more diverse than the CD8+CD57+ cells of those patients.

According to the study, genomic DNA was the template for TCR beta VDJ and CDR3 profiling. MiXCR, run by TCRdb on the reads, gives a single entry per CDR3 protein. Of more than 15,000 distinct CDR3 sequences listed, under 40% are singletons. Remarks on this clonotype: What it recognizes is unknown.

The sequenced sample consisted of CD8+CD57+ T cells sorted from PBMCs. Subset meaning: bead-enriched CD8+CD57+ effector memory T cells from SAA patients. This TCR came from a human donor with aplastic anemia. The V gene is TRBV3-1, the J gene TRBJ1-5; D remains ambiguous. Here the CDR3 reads CASSQTDGDQPQHF. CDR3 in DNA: TGTGCCAGCAGCCAAACTGACGGAGATCAGCCCCAGCATTTT. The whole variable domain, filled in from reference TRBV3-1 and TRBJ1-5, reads DTAVSQTPKYLVTQMGNDKSIKCEQNLGHDTMYWYKQDSKKFLKIMFSYNNKELIINETVPNRFSPKSPDKAHLNLHINSLELGDSAVYFCASSQTDGDQPQHFGDGTRLSIL.